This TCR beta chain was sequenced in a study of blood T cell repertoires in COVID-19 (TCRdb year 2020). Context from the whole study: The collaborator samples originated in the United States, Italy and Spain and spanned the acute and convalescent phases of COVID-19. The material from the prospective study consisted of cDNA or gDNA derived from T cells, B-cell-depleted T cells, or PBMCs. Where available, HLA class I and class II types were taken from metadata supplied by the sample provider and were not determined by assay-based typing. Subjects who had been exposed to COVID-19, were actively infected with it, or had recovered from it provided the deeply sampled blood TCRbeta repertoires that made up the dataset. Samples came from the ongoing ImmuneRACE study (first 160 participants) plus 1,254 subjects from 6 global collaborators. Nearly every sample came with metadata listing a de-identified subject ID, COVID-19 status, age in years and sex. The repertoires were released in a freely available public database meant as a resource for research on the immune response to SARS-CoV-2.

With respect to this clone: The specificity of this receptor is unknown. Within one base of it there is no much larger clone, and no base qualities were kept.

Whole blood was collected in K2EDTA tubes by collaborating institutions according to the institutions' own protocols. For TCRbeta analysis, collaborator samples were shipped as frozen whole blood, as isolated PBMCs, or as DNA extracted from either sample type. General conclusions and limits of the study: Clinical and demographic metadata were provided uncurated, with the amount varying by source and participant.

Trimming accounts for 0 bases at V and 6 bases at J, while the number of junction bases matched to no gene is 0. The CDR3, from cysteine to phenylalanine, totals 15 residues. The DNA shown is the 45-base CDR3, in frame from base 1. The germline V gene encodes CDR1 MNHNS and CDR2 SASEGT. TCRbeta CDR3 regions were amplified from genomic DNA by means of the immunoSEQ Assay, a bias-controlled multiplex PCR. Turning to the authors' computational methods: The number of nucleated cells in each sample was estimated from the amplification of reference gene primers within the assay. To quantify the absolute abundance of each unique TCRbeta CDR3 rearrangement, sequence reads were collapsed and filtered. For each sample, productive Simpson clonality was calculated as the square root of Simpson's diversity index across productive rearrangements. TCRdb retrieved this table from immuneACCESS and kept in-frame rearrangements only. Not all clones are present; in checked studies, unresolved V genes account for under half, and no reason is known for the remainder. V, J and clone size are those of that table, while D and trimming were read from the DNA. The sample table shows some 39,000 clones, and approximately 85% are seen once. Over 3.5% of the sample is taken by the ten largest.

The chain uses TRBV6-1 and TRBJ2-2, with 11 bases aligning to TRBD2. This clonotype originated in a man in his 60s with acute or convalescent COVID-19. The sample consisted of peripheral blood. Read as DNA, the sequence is TGTGCCAGCAGTGAAGCACTAGCGGGGGCCGGGGAGCTGTTTTTT. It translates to CASSEALAGAGELFF.